This T cell receptor beta chain was profiled in a study of naive and memory T cell subsets. Four PCR rounds used nested alpha and beta constant region primers plus the SP2 primer. TCRdb reprocessed the UMI-ligation and nested PCR reads with MiXCR, giving one entry per CDR3 protein. The sample holds 20,000 to 25,000 distinct CDR3 sequences, roughly 6% seen once. The length of the CDR3 is 16 residues. Germline assignment: CDR1 SGHRS and CDR2 YFSETQ. V lost 4 bases to trimming and J lost 3 bases, with 20 bases between them. This clonotype was seen more than once but under ten times. Treatment noted: skin biopsy from PPD injection site in Mantoux-positive individual. The library had UMIs added by 3' ligation of an oligonucleotide to TCR cDNA. Input was roughly 1 to 1000 ng of DNase-treated total RNA without cell sorting.

This TCR was sampled from an adult in good health. The rearrangement links TRBV5-1 to TRBJ2-7, with D possibly TRBD1 on 6 matching bases. This specimen consisted of skin, obtained from a tuberculin skin test site. The CDR3 loop reads CASSPLFGDTNYEQYF. CDR3 DNA sequence: TGCGCCAGCAGCCCCCTATTCGGGGACACGAACTACGAGCAGTACTTC.